This T cell receptor (beta chain) is drawn from a study of technical replicates of blood from a few donors. Profiled with immunoSEQ multiplex PCR; TCRdb holds only in-frame clones, not every one. The table shows tens of thousands of clones, with about 90% occurring only once. The CDR3 contains 15 residues. CDR1 and CDR2 (germline): MNHEY, SVGAGI. Germline trimming cut 7 bases from V and 2 bases from J; bases unmatched to any gene: 10. The sample taken for sequencing was T cells isolated from PBMCs. This chain joins TRBV6-5 and TRBJ1-1; the match to TRBD1 covers 7 bases. This receptor was identified in a human donor in good health. This CDR3 is CASILGQGVNTEAFF. The CDR3, as DNA: TGTGCCAGCATTCTTGGGCAGGGGGTCAACACTGAAGCTTTCTTT.